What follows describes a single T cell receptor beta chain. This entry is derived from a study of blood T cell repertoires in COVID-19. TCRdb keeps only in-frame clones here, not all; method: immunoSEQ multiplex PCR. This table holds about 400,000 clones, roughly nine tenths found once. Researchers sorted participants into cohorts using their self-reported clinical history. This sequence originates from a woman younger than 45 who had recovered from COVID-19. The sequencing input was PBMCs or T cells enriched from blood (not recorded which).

CDR3 in amino acids: CASSSQTGGNTGELFF. In DNA, the CDR3 is TGCGCCAGCAGCTCTCAGACAGGGGGTAACACCGGGGAGCTGTTTTTT. The chain joins TRBV5-1 to TRBJ2-2; 9 bases are a match to TRBD1. The V segment lost 3 bases and the J segment 2 bases; nucleotides outside the gene matches: 5. This CDR3 spans 16 amino acids. The germline gives CDR1 SGHRS, CDR2 YFSETQ.